The sequence of this T cell receptor (beta chain) was determined in a study of CD8 T cells in ankylosing spondylitis. TCRdb ran MiXCR on the 5' RACE reads and lists one entry per CDR3 protein. The sample yields fewer than 550,000 distinct CDR3 sequences, over 4% seen once. Germline assignment: CDR1 SNHLY and CDR2 FYNNEI. This CDR3 contains 15 residues. Trimming pared 9 bases from V and 5 bases from J, leaving 22 bases between. This clonotype was observed a few times. Antigen: not known. Notes on the study in general: Apparently characteristic of ankylosing spondylitis blood was a TCR beta motif (about eight highly homologous variants). Matched ankylosing spondylitis synovial fluid reportedly contained a significantly enriched population of disease-linked clones. Earlier reports found some motif variants in synovial fluid and blood in reactive arthritis.

This TCR was recovered from a male donor with ankylosing spondylitis. The source material was blood, either unsorted or a sorted T cell fraction (not recorded which). The V call is TRBV2, the J call TRBJ1-2, with a possible D match to TRBD1 (6 bases). The CDR3 sequence is CARESMGALRYGYTF. In nucleotides, the CDR3 is TGTGCCAGAGAGTCTATGGGGGCTCTCAGGTATGGCTACACCTTC. The whole variable domain, remainder taken from reference TRBV2 and TRBJ1-2, is EPEVTQTPSHQVTQMGQEVILRCVPISNHLYFYWYRQILGQKVEFLVSFYNNEISEKSEIFDDQFSVERPDGSNFTLKIRSTKLEDSAMYFCARESMGALRYGYTFGSGTRLTVV.